Listed below are T cell receptor beta chains from one sample, sequenced in a study of metastatic and nonmetastatic thyroid tumors. MiXCR was used by TCRdb to re-call the PCR reads. The table has around 13,000 clones, approximately 20% seen once. Sequenced sample: adjacent normal tissue. The receptors were gathered from a female donor with papillary thyroid cancer or a benign thyroid nodule (not recorded which). Some clones in this sample may be carry-over from other donors' samples. CDR3s leave out the opening cysteine and the closing phenylalanine or tryptophan.

>TRBJ1-2|TRBV11-2
ASSRNRDRGQGGYT
>TRBJ2-5|TRBV5-1
ASSANRGLRETQY
>TRBJ2-6|TRBV30
AWDGVASGANVLT
>TRBJ1-5|TRBV19
ASSIGSMGQPQH
>TRBJ2-3|TRBV20-1
SASANPGQGRDTQY
>TRBJ2-2|TRBV28
ASSTANTGELF
>TRBJ1-2|TRBV6-1
ASSQEYGYT
>TRBJ2-7|TRBV2
ASSEQGINEQY
>TRBJ2-3|TRBV7-2
ASSLRAGGDTQY
>TRBJ2-5|TRBV2
ATRLAGEETQY
>TRBJ2-3|TRBV18
ASSPPVGGKAQY
>TRBJ2-3|TRBV12-3/TRBV12-4
ASSTGTSGSTDTQY
>TRBJ2-7|TRBV18
ASSPSGSPSYEQY
>TRBJ2-1|TRBV7-9
ASSIGTSGDVQF
>TRBJ2-1|TRBV28
ASINHLYSRDGDTNEQF
>TRBJ1-3|TRBV6-1
ASSVRNPASGNTIY
>TRBJ2-3|TRBV12-3/TRBV12-4
ASSLGQNLRTDTQY
>TRBJ2-1|TRBV2
ASSEEGTSIQF
>TRBJ1-2|TRBV7-2
ASSFMGGARDGYT
>TRBJ2-5|TRBV20-1
SARQGSGETQY
>TRBJ1-2|TRBV4-3
ASSQGTQNYGYT
>TRBJ2-7|TRBV3-1
ASSSTGLGISCEQY
>TRBJ2-1|TRBV6-2/TRBV6-3
ASSSAGQGAIDEQF
>TRBJ2-7|TRBV4-2
ASSPGRASDLY
>TRBJ1-2|TRBV5-1
ASRGFTGEDGYT
>TRBJ1-2|TRBV11-1
ASSLGWMARRHYGYT
>TRBJ1-1|TRBV30
AWSPPGTGVEVNTEAF
>TRBJ2-1|TRBV6-5
ASSHGTSGEQF
>TRBJ1-5|TRBV24-1
ATATGYSNQPQH
>TRBJ1-2|TRBV6-1
ASSDWFYGYT
>TRBJ1-5|TRBV6-1
ASSPRGLGQPQH
>TRBJ2-7|TRBV20-1
SVHLAGPYEQY
>TRBJ1-1|TRBV12-3/TRBV12-4
ASILSGNTEAF